This paragraph covers one T cell receptor beta chain sequence. The antigen remains unidentified. Positive CCR7 selection of CD45RO-negative cells yielded the naive CD8 cells, and terminally differentiated effector memory CD45RA+ cells were excluded. Using approximately 200 ng DNA, about 29,000 T cell genomes, the sorted-subset replicate PCRs were run. Sequenced by immunoSEQ multiplex PCR; TCRdb stores in-frame clones only, minus some. The sample holds approximately 740,000 clones, over 90% seen once. The entry originates in a study of shared clonotypes between healthy human individuals. At the level of the study: A donor's plate count was three for CD4 naive and three for CD4 memory; CD8 naive had two and CD8 memory one.

This CDR3 contains 14 residues. Trimming pared 10 bases from V and 1 base from J, leaving 17 bases between. The germline V gene has CDR1 WNHNN and CDR2 SYGVQD (reference sequence). Study-level findings and limits: The study found about 5% of naive CD4 clonotypes shared across several donors. Naive subsets, compared against memory subsets, generally had larger estimated richness values.

The receptor's source is a man aged 25 to 45 in good health. The specimen was naive CD8+ T cells sorted from blood. V and J are TRBV10-1 and TRBJ2-7; tentative D call: TRBD1 (5 bases). The CDR3 sequence is CATPRQHKSYEQYF. The CDR3 DNA sequence: TGCGCCACCCCTCGACAGCACAAGTCCTACGAGCAGTACTTC.